This passage covers 28 T cell receptor beta chains from one sample sequenced in a study of regulatory T cells in long-lasting Graves disease. Time point described: newly diagnosed GD, antithyroid drugs for less than 3 months. Scientists built the TCR library using RNA that was extracted from PBMCs. Relying on iRepertoire HTBI primers and Arm-PCR of CDR3 regions, the team built TCR beta libraries. TCRdb analysed the multiplex PCR reads with MiXCR anew, one entry per CDR3 protein. In the table there are some 250,000 distinct CDR3 sequences, about 16% of which are singletons. The source material was peripheral blood mononuclear cells (PBMCs), sampled at new diagnosis, from a patient treated with antithyroid drugs. The receptors derive from a female donor with Graves disease.

This clonotype was observed at least ten times. The gene calls are TRBV19 and TRBJ2-3; D possibly corresponds to TRBD2 (6 bases). The CDR3 consists of 13 residues. The V gene lost 5 bases and the J gene lost 2 bases, with 8 bases spanning the gap. CDR1 LNHDA and CDR2 SQIVND come from the germline V gene (reference sequence). This chain's CDR3 is CASSLAATDTQYF. The CDR3 nucleotides read TGTGCCAGTAGTTTAGCGGCCACAGATACGCAGTATTTT.

A word on this clonotype: This sequence is one base from a far larger clone and is likely a read error. The gene calls are TRBV6-4 and TRBJ1-2, with TRBD1 matching 8 bases. The CDR3 has 14 residues. Germline lookup yields CDR1 MRHNA and CDR2 SNTAGT. CDR3 sequence: CASSAAGGFYSYTF. The CDR3 region has the DNA TGTGCCAGCAGTGCGGCAGGGGGCTTCTATAGCTACACCTTC.

Many counts were recorded for this clonotype. The V gene is TRBV30, the J gene TRBJ1-2; D not certain. The germline V gene encodes CDR1 GTSNPN and CDR2 SVGIG (reference sequence). Trimming left V 3 bases short and J 8 bases short, with 10 bases between. The CDR3 is 11 amino acids. CDR3 in amino acids: CAWRPQGGYTF. CDR3 in DNA: TGTGCCTGGAGGCCCCAAGGCGGCTACACCTTC.

In regard to this clonotype: This likely came from a read error, as a far larger clone is one base away. This sequence joins TRBV2 and TRBJ2-7, with 7 bases aligning to TRBD2. Germline V gene data show CDR1 as SNHLY and CDR2 as FYNNEI. V was pared by 7 bases and J by 7 bases, with 7 bases of the junction left unmatched. The CDR3 extends over 12 amino acids. The DNA for the CDR3 is TGTGCCAGCACCCGCGGGGGTAATGAGCAGTACTTC. The encoded protein is CASTRGGNEQYF.

This clonotype was seen at least ten times. This chain connects TRBV11-1 to TRBJ2-1; D is undetermined. Trimming pared 5 bases from V and 11 bases from J, leaving 16 bases between. The CDR3 is 13 residues long. Per germline, CDR1 SGHAT and CDR2 FQDESV (reference sequence). The CDR3 DNA sequence: TGTGCCAGCAGCCCCCCCCGGCAGGCGAAGCAGTTCTTC. It encodes CASSPPRQAKQFF. Filled out from reference TRBV11-1 and TRBJ2-1, the complete variable domain reads EAEVAQSPRYKITEKSQAVAFWCDPISGHATLYWYRQILGQGPELLVQFQDESVVDDSQLPKDRFSAERLKGVDSTLKIQPAELGDSAMYLCASSPPRQAKQFFGPGTRLTVL.

This clonotype was picked up many times. The chain uses TRBV11-3 and TRBJ2-3; no definite D call. The germline V and J ends were trimmed by 1 base and 3 bases, with 8 bases remaining between them. CDR1 and CDR2 from the germline V gene are SGHNT and YENEEA. The CDR3 contains 14 residues. DNA of the CDR3: TGTGCCAGCAGCTTAGGAGCGTTGACAGATACGCAGTATTTT. Its protein is CASSLGALTDTQYF.

Many counts were recorded for this clonotype. J is TRBJ2-3 and V is TRBV24-1; D is possibly TRBD2 (6 bases). Trimming cost V 5 bases and J 0 bases, with 11 bases left between them. CDR1 is KGHDR and CDR2 is SFDVKD in the germline V gene. The CDR3 spans 15 residues. The CDR3 region is CATSAAGSSTDTQYF. Written as DNA, the CDR3 is TGTGCCACCAGTGCGGCGGGGTCTAGCACAGATACGCAGTATTTT.

This clonotype has ten or more counts. J is TRBJ2-7 and V is TRBV29-1; 9 bases align to TRBD2. Germline CDR1 reads SQVTM; CDR2 reads ANQGSEA. V gave up 4 bases and J gave up 6 bases; unmatched junction bases: 13. The CDR3 spans 15 residues. The CDR3 coding sequence is TGCAGCGTTGCCCCCCCTGCGGGAGGGCCCGGCGAGCAGTACTTC. Translated: CSVAPPAGGPGEQYF.

This clonotype was recorded at least ten times. V and J are TRBV4-2 and TRBJ2-7; TRBD2 might be the D (5 bases). Per the germline V gene, CDR1 is LGHNA and CDR2 is YNFKEQ. There are 14 residues in the CDR3. V was pared by 0 bases and J by 2 bases, with 8 bases between. This chain's CDR3 is CASSQESGPYEQYF. For the CDR3, the DNA is TGTGCCAGCAGCCAAGAGAGCGGTCCCTACGAGCAGTACTTC.

This clonotype has at least ten counts. V gene TRBV7-8 combines with J gene TRBJ2-1, with D perhaps TRBD2 (6 bases). With 1 base removed from V and 6 bases from J, the gap between germline ends came to 13 bases. The CDR3 runs 15 residues. CDR1 is SGHVS, CDR2 FQNEAQ, per germline. The chain's CDR3 is CASSLVVGTGNEQFF. CDR3 in DNA: TGTGCCAGCAGCTTAGTTGTGGGGACTGGCAATGAGCAGTTCTTC.

This clonotype was counted at least ten times. CDR3 DNA: TGTGCCAGCAGTAACGGCGCAGCAACTAATGAAAAACTGTTTTTT. Its translation is CASSNGAATNEKLFF. V gene TRBV28 combines with J gene TRBJ1-4; D call uncertain. Germline V gene data show CDR1 as MDHEN and CDR2 as SYDVKM. V was trimmed by 5 bases and J by 0 bases, leaving 10 bases between them. The CDR3 runs 15 residues.

Ten or more counts support this clonotype. V usage is TRBV20-1 and J usage is TRBJ2-5; D remains ambiguous. V was clipped by 1 base and J by 4 bases, with 13 bases between them. The CDR3 sequence is 14 residues long. Germline V gives CDR1 DFQATT, CDR2 SNEGSKA (reference sequence). CDR3 bases: TGCAGTGCTAGAGCCCCCCGCGCCGGAGAGACCCAGTACTTC. Translation: CSARAPRAGETQYF.

CDR3 bases: TGTGCCACCTCCGAAGGGAGGGCCTCCGGGGAGACCCAGTACTTC. Its protein product is CATSEGRASGETQYF. The chain carries TRBV6-2 or TRBV6-3 and TRBJ2-5; 7 positions agree with TRBD2. V was pared by 10 bases and J by 5 bases, with 16 bases of the junction left unmatched. Germline CDR1 MNHEY, CDR2 SVGEGT. The CDR3 sequence is 15 residues long.

V and J are TRBV2 and TRBJ2-1, with 9 bases fitting TRBD1. V lost 7 bases and J lost 6; bases outside the gene matches: 4. Per the germline V gene, CDR1 is SNHLY and CDR2 is FYNNEI. The CDR3 loop spans 13 amino acids. The CDR3 bases are TGTGCCAGCAAACCGACAGGGGGCAATGAGCAGTTCTTC. It specifies CASKPTGGNEQFF.

This clonotype was detected many times. The chain combines TRBV20-1 with TRBJ1-6; weak D call: TRBD1 (5 bases). The germline V and J ends were trimmed by 5 bases and 7 bases, with 15 bases remaining between them. Germline V lookup: CDR1 DFQATT, CDR2 SNEGSKA (reference sequence). This CDR3 comprises 14 residues. CDR3 sequence reads: CSAWPGLTNSPLHF. The CDR3 DNA reads as TGCAGTGCTTGGCCGGGACTGACGAATTCACCCCTCCACTTT.

V gene TRBV28 combines with J gene TRBJ1-5; the match to TRBD1 covers 8 bases. From germline, CDR1 is MDHEN and CDR2 SYDVKM. This CDR3 contains 14 residues. V gave up 5 bases and J gave up 8 bases; unmatched junction bases: 8. The CDR3 loop is CASSPGQGMEPQHF. The CDR3 DNA is TGTGCCAGCAGTCCCGGACAGGGTATGGAGCCCCAGCATTTT.

The table lists this clonotype with many counts. J is TRBJ2-6 and V is TRBV5-1; unclear D gene. V was cut by 5 bases and J by 0 bases, with 9 bases left in between. The CDR3 extends over 15 amino acids. Germline V gives CDR1 SGHRS, CDR2 YFSETQ. CDR3 coding DNA: TGCGCCAGCAGACTTCTAGGCTCTGGGGCCAACGTCCTGACTTTC. Encoded protein: CASRLLGSGANVLTF.

This clonotype was counted at least ten times. V usage is TRBV7-9 and J usage is TRBJ1-1, with D perhaps TRBD1 (6 bases). The V gene's germline CDR1 is SEHNR and CDR2 FQNEAQ (reference sequence). V was cut by 4 bases and J by 3 bases, with 15 bases left in between. The CDR3 covers 15 residues. DNA of the CDR3: TGTGCCAGCAGCTCGCCCTCGGGACAATACACTGAAGCTTTCTTT. It translates to CASSSPSGQYTEAFF.

The chain recombines TRBV20-1 with TRBJ2-3, with 13 bases that match TRBD2. Germline assignment: CDR1 DFQATT and CDR2 SNEGSKA (reference sequence). J lost 1 base, V lost 3 bases, and 4 bases had no gene match. This CDR3 has 16 amino acids. The CDR3 nucleotides read TGCAGTGCTAGTTACGGACTAGCGGGAGGCACAGATACGCAGTATTTT. Translation gives CSASYGLAGGTDTQYF.

A remark on this clonotype: A read error likely explains this, since a far larger clone differs by one base. The chain is built from TRBV7-3 and TRBJ1-1; TRBD1 is a possible D gene (6 bases). V was pared by 2 bases and J by 3 bases, with 10 bases between. The CDR3 consists of 14 residues. Germline V lookup: CDR1 SGHTA, CDR2 FQGTGA. The CDR3 here is CASSLAGQDTEAFF. The CDR3 DNA follows: TGTGCCAGCAGCTTAGCGGGACAAGACACTGAAGCTTTCTTT.

This clonotype came up a few times. Written as DNA, the CDR3 is TGTGCCATCAGTGAGCTTACAGGCCGCACAGATACGCAGTATTTT. Translating gives CAISELTGRTDTQYF. This sequence joins TRBV10-3 and TRBJ2-3, with D possibly TRBD1 on 5 matching bases. The CDR3 has 15 amino acids. The germline V and J ends were trimmed by 2 bases and 1 base, with 10 bases remaining between them. CDR1 ENHRY and CDR2 SYGVKD come from the germline V gene.

In the case of this clonotype: An end of the junction does not agree with germline; a read error may underlie this. The chain is built from TRBV7-7 and TRBJ2-1; the match to TRBD2 covers 10 bases. Germline CDR1 and CDR2: SSHAT and FNYEAQ (reference sequence). The CDR3 contains 16 residues. The CDR3 DNA reads as TGTGCTAGCAGCTTAGAACTAGCGGGAAGGTACAATGAGCAGTTCTTC. Its protein product is CASSLELAGRYNEQFF.

The chain uses TRBV28 and TRBJ1-5, with a possible D match to TRBD1 (5 bases). Trimming stripped 4 bases from V and 4 bases from J, with 11 bases between. CDR3 length equals 14 residues. From germline, CDR1 is MDHEN and CDR2 SYDVKM. CDR3 nucleotide sequence: TGTGCCAGCAGTTCCGGAGGGGAGAATCAGCCCCAGCATTTT. Protein product: CASSSGGENQPQHF.

This clonotype was recorded at least ten times. The chain has TRBV7-2 and TRBJ2-1; no firm D call. V dropped 6 bases and J dropped 6 bases, with 15 bases sitting between them. The CDR3 is 14 amino acids. Germline loops: CDR1 SGHTA, CDR2 FQGNSA. Here the CDR3 DNA reads TGTGCCAGCAGGACTGGCCCCTCGGCCAATGAGCAGTTCTTC. Its translation: CASRTGPSANEQFF.

On this clonotype itself: A read error may be the cause here, since a much bigger clone is one base away. V usage is TRBV12-3 or TRBV12-4 and J usage is TRBJ2-2; 10 bases are shared with TRBD2. The CDR3 length is 16 residues. As DNA, the CDR3 is TGTGCCAGCACTGATGGGAGCGGGAGGGCCACCGGGGAGCTGCTTTTT. Its protein is CASTDGSGRATGELLF.

Comment on this clonotype: It is likely a read error: a sequence one base away is far more abundant. V usage is TRBV7-9 and J usage is TRBJ2-3, with 9 bases lining up with TRBD2. Trimming took 8 bases from V and 4 from J; bases not matched to a gene: 16. The CDR3 sequence is 17 residues long. Germline-derived CDR1 and CDR2 are SEHNR and FQNEAQ (reference sequence). The chain's CDR3 is CASGPAMVAGAADTQYF. In DNA form, the CDR3 reads TGTGCCAGCGGCCCCGCTATGGTAGCGGGGGCCGCAGATACGCAGTATTTT. Complete variable domain (other parts from reference TRBV7-9 and TRBJ2-3): DTGVSQNPRHKITKRGQNVTFRCDPISEHNRLYWYRQTLGQGPEFLTYFQNEAQLEKSRLLSDRFSAERPKGSFSTLEIQRTEQGDSAMYLCASGPAMVAGAADTQYFGPGTRLTVL.

This clonotype has only a few counts. It is likely a read error: a sequence one base away is far more abundant. The genes are TRBV11-2 and TRBJ2-3, with TRBD2 matching 14 bases. Per germline, CDR1 SGHAT and CDR2 FQNNGV. The CDR3 extends over 17 amino acids. V lost 4 bases and J lost 4; bases outside the gene matches: 7. The CDR3 DNA reads TGTGCCAGCAGCTCATACGGGACTAGCGGGAGAGCAGATACGCAGTATTTT. Translated: CASSSYGTSGRADTQYF.

This clonotype has ten or more counts. The chain recombines TRBV20-1 with TRBJ1-1, with D uncertain. Germline V lookup: CDR1 DFQATT, CDR2 SNEGSKA (reference sequence). V was clipped by 1 base and J by 6 bases, with 6 bases between them. This CDR3 region has 11 residues. The CDR3 sequence is CSARGMAEAFF. Here the CDR3 DNA reads TGCAGTGCTAGAGGCATGGCTGAAGCTTTCTTT.